These T cell receptor beta chains were read from a single sample in a study of T cells after yellow fever vaccination. TCRdb analysed the 5' RACE reads with MiXCR anew, one entry per CDR3 protein. In the table there are about 630,000 distinct CDR3 sequences, around an eighth of which are singletons. Specimen: PBMCs, collected on the day of the yellow fever booster vaccination. The source is a man aged 30 to 39 who received the YFV17D yellow fever vaccine. Both conserved end residues are part of each CDR3. Fields, in order: V gene, J gene, D gene, CDR3 protein. The D gene is left open where the match is weak.

v_call: TRBV7-2; j_call: TRBJ1-6; d_call: TRBD1; cdr3_aa: CASSQRTGAVNSPLHF
v_call: TRBV24-1; j_call: TRBJ2-5; d_call: NA; cdr3_aa: CATSDPRTPETQYF
v_call: TRBV11-3; j_call: TRBJ2-7; d_call: TRBD1; cdr3_aa: CASSFGTDSYEQYF
v_call: TRBV24-1; j_call: TRBJ2-3; d_call: NA; cdr3_aa: CATSDKRRDGTDTQYF
v_call: TRBV29-1; j_call: TRBJ1-5; d_call: NA; cdr3_aa: CSVETGRNQPQHF
v_call: TRBV4-3; j_call: TRBJ2-1; d_call: TRBD1; cdr3_aa: CASSQDATGYISYNEQFF
v_call: TRBV9; j_call: TRBJ2-3; d_call: TRBD1; cdr3_aa: CASSAGQGADTQYF
v_call: TRBV20-1; j_call: TRBJ1-1; d_call: NA; cdr3_aa: CSARGRENTEAFF
v_call: TRBV15; j_call: TRBJ2-2; d_call: NA; cdr3_aa: CATSRTPLQAGTGELFF
v_call: TRBV6-5; j_call: TRBJ2-7; d_call: TRBD1; cdr3_aa: CASSYSGRGRGHEQYF
v_call: TRBV10-1; j_call: TRBJ2-3; d_call: NA; cdr3_aa: CASSDSGPRDTQYF
v_call: TRBV12-3/TRBV12-4; j_call: TRBJ2-1; d_call: TRBD2; cdr3_aa: CASSLALLAGGPYEQFF
v_call: TRBV28; j_call: TRBJ1-1; d_call: NA; cdr3_aa: CASSLWASASAFF
v_call: TRBV20-1; j_call: TRBJ1-5; d_call: NA; cdr3_aa: CGGRTDSNQPQHF
v_call: TRBV27; j_call: TRBJ2-3; d_call: TRBD1; cdr3_aa: CASSLVSPGTEYF
v_call: TRBV7-2; j_call: TRBJ2-2; d_call: NA; cdr3_aa: CASGASNTGELFF
v_call: TRBV16; j_call: TRBJ2-7; d_call: NA; cdr3_aa: CASSPIRGRAYEQYF
v_call: TRBV29-1; j_call: TRBJ2-1; d_call: NA; cdr3_aa: CSVGSSGNEQFF
v_call: TRBV9; j_call: TRBJ2-5; d_call: NA; cdr3_aa: CASSVDGTRDETQYF
v_call: TRBV3-1; j_call: TRBJ2-5; d_call: NA; cdr3_aa: CASSQDWQTQETQYF
v_call: TRBV20-1; j_call: TRBJ2-2; d_call: NA; cdr3_aa: CSARRQLNTGELFF
v_call: TRBV7-2; j_call: TRBJ2-5; d_call: TRBD2; cdr3_aa: CASSPGFAGGPETQYF
v_call: TRBV6-5; j_call: TRBJ2-5; d_call: NA; cdr3_aa: CASSYLGEETQYF
v_call: TRBV20-1; j_call: TRBJ2-5; d_call: NA; cdr3_aa: CSARPTSEGYTYTSETQYF
v_call: TRBV20-1; j_call: TRBJ2-3; d_call: TRBD2; cdr3_aa: CCARGGTSGVTDTQYF
v_call: TRBV11-1; j_call: TRBJ2-7; d_call: NA; cdr3_aa: CASSLGGSGVYEQYF
v_call: TRBV9; j_call: TRBJ2-5; d_call: NA; cdr3_aa: CASSGAGTHKETQYF
v_call: TRBV7-2; j_call: TRBJ2-2; d_call: TRBD2; cdr3_aa: CASSASGTFNTGELFF
v_call: TRBV6-5; j_call: TRBJ2-3; d_call: NA; cdr3_aa: CASSYSISPFRWSTDTQYF
v_call: TRBV7-9; j_call: TRBJ1-3; d_call: NA; cdr3_aa: CASTRGGSQFFPRYF
v_call: TRBV7-2; j_call: TRBJ2-7; d_call: NA; cdr3_aa: CASSLVGRYEQYF
v_call: TRBV7-2; j_call: TRBJ2-6; d_call: NA; cdr3_aa: CASGWRSGANVLTF
v_call: TRBV20-1; j_call: TRBJ2-2; d_call: NA; cdr3_aa: CSAVRPSNTGELFF
v_call: TRBV30; j_call: TRBJ2-5; d_call: NA; cdr3_aa: CAWNEDLSQETQYF
v_call: TRBV7-8; j_call: TRBJ2-4; d_call: NA; cdr3_aa: CASSLAGAGFAKNIQYF
v_call: TRBV3-1; j_call: TRBJ2-7; d_call: TRBD2; cdr3_aa: CAFCFGLAVISSYEQYF
v_call: TRBV4-3; j_call: TRBJ2-3; d_call: NA; cdr3_aa: CASSQDPGLVGTQYF
v_call: TRBV15; j_call: TRBJ2-5; d_call: TRBD1; cdr3_aa: CATSRTGDETQYF
v_call: TRBV28; j_call: TRBJ2-3; d_call: TRBD2; cdr3_aa: CASSPGTSGRVITDTQYF
v_call: TRBV29-1; j_call: TRBJ2-6; d_call: NA; cdr3_aa: CSVELRSGANVLTF
v_call: TRBV20-1; j_call: TRBJ1-1; d_call: TRBD1; cdr3_aa: CSAVPGQLNTEAFF
v_call: TRBV5-6; j_call: TRBJ2-7; d_call: TRBD1; cdr3_aa: CASSQRQGLYEQYF
v_call: TRBV15; j_call: TRBJ2-7; d_call: NA; cdr3_aa: CATSRGLSEQYF
v_call: TRBV28; j_call: TRBJ2-1; d_call: NA; cdr3_aa: CLVLSSYNEQFF
v_call: TRBV6-2/TRBV6-3; j_call: TRBJ2-1; d_call: TRBD2; cdr3_aa: CASTSSGTSGRGRFF
v_call: TRBV6-1; j_call: TRBJ1-6; d_call: TRBD1; cdr3_aa: CASRGQGIYNSPLHF